This T cell receptor (beta chain) was identified during a study of vaccination effects on CD4 cells after COVID-19. Under the ViraFEST assay, PBMC were stimulated with viral peptide pools so that antigen-specific CD4+ T cells expanded. Sequencing was performed afterwards. Scientists isolated CD4+ T cells after an approximately 9-day culture period ended. The person had a PCR-confirmed SARS-CoV-2 infection during March to December 2020. CDR3 length equals 14 residues. V lost 4 bases and J lost 9, with 16 bases in between. Germline V gene lookup returns CDR1 SGHAT and CDR2 FQNNGV. Sequencing was performed with immunoSEQ multiplex PCR; in TCRdb, only in-frame clones are kept and a portion is missing. The top ten clones hold more than 5% of a sample with 63,000 or so clones, 60% to 75% of them seen once. This clone is categorized as medium-sized. Its antigen is undetermined.

The sample was CD4+ T cells from PBMCs cultured with HIV peptides, taken before COVID-19 vaccination. Subset described: HIV-1 Nef peptide pool negative control/reference culture. The receptor comes from a human donor who had a prior SARS-CoV-2 infection. The chain carries TRBV11-2 and TRBJ1-3, with D maybe TRBD1 (6 bases). The CDR3 nucleotides are TGTGCCAGCAGCTCCTCCTCCGGGGGGCCCACCATATATTTT. It is translated as CASSSSSGGPTIYF.